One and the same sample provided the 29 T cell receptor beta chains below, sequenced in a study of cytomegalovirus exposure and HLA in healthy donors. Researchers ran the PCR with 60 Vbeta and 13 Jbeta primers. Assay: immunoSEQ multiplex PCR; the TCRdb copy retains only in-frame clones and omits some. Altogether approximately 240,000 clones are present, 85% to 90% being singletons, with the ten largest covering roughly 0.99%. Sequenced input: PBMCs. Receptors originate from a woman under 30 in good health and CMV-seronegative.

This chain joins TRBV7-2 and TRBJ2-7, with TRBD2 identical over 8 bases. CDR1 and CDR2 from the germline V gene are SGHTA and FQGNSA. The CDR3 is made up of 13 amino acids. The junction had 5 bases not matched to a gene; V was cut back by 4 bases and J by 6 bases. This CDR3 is CASSSVGGGEQYF. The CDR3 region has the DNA TGTGCCAGCAGCTCCGTCGGGGGGGGCGAGCAGTACTTC.

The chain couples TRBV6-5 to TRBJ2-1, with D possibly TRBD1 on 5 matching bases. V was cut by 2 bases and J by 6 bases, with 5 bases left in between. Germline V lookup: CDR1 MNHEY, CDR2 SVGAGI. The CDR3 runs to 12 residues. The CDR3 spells CASSYQGNEQFF. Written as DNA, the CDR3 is TGTGCCAGCAGTTACCAGGGCAATGAGCAGTTCTTC.

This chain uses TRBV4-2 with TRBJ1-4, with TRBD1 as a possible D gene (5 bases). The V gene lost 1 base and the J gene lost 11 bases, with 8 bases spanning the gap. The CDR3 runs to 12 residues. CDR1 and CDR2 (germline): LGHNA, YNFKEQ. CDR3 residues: CASSQAPGKLFF. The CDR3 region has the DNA TGTGCCAGCAGCCAAGCACCAGGGAAACTGTTTTTT.

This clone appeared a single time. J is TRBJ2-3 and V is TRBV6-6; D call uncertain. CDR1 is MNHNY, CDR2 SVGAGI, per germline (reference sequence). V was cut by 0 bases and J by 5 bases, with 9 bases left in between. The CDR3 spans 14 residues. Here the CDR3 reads CASSYSSLGDTQYF. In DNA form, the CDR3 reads TGTGCCAGCAGTTACTCTAGCCTAGGAGATACGCAGTATTTT.

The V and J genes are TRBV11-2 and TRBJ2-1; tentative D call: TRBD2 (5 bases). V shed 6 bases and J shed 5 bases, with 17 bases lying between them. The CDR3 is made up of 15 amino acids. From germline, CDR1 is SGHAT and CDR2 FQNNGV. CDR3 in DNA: TGTGCCAGCAGAAAACTAAGCGGCCCAAACAATGAGCAGTTCTTC. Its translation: CASRKLSGPNNEQFF.

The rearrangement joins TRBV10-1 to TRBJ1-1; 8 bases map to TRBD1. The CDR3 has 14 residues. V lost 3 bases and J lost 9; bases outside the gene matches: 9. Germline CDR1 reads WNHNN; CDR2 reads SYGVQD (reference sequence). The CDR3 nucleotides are TGCGCCAGCAGTGATTCACAGGGGGTACCACAAGCTTTCTTT. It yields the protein CASSDSQGVPQAFF.

Here the CDR3 reads CASSGRGWDYGYTF. CDR3 nucleotide sequence: TGTGCCAGCAGCGGCAGGGGGTGGGACTATGGCTACACCTTC. The chain couples TRBV13 to TRBJ1-2; 7 positions agree with TRBD1. In germline, CDR1 is PRHDT, CDR2 FYEKMQ (reference sequence). This CDR3 has 14 amino acids. With V trimmed by 5 bases and J by 3 bases, 6 bases remained unmatched.

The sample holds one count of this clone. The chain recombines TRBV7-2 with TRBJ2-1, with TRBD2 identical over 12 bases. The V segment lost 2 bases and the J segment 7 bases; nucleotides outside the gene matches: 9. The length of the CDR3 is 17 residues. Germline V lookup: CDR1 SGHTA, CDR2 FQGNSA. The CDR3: CASSLFLSGLAGNEQFF. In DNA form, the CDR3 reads TGTGCCAGCAGCTTATTCCTCAGCGGACTAGCGGGGAATGAGCAGTTCTTC.

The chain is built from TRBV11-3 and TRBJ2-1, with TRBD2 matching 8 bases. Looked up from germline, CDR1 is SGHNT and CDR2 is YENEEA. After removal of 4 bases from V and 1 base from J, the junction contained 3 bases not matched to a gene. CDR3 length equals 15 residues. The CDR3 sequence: CASSWSGSSYNEQFF. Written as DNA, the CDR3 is TGTGCCAGCAGCTGGAGCGGGAGTTCCTACAATGAGCAGTTCTTC.

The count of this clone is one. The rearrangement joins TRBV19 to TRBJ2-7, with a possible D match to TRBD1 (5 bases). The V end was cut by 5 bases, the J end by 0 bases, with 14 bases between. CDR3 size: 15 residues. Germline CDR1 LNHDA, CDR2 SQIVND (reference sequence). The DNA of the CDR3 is TGTGCCAGTAGTCCCTCTCCTGACAGCTCCTACGAGCAGTACTTC. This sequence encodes CASSPSPDSSYEQYF.

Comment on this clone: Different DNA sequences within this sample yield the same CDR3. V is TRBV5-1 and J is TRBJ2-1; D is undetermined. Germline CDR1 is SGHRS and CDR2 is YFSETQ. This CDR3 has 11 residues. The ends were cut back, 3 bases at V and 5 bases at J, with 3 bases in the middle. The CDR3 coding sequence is TGCGCCAGCAGCTCGGACAATGAGCAGTTCTTC. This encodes CASSSDNEQFF.

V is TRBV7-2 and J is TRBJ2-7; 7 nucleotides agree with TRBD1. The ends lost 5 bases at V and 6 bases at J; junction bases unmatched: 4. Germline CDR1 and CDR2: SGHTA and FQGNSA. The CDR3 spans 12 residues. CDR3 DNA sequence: TGTGCCAGCAGCCACGACAGGGTCGAGCAGTACTTC. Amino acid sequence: CASSHDRVEQYF.

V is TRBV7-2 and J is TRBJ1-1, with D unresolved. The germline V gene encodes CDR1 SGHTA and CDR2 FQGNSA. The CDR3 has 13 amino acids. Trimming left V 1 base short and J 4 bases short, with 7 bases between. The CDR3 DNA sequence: TGTGCCAGCAGCTTAGACAGTTTCACTGAAGCTTTCTTT. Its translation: CASSLDSFTEAFF.

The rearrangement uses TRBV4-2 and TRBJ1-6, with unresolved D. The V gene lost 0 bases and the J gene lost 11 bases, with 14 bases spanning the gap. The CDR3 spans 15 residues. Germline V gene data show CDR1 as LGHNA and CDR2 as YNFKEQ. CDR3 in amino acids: CASSQEEVSRAPLHF. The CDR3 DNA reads TGTGCCAGCAGCCAAGAGGAGGTTTCGCGTGCACCCCTCCACTTT.

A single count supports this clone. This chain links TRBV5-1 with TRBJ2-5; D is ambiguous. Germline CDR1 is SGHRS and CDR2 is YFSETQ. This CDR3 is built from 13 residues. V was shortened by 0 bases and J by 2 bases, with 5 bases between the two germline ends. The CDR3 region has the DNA TGCGCCAGCAGCTTGGCCCCGCAAGAGACCCAGTACTTC. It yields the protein CASSLAPQETQYF.

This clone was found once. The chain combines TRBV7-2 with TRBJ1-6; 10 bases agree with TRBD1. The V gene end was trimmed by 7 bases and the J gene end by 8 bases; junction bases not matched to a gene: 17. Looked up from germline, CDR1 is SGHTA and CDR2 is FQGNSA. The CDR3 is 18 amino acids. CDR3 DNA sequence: TGTGCCAGCAACCTGGCCCCCCGGGACAGGGGACCTTATTCACCCCTCCACTTT. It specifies CASNLAPRDRGPYSPLHF.

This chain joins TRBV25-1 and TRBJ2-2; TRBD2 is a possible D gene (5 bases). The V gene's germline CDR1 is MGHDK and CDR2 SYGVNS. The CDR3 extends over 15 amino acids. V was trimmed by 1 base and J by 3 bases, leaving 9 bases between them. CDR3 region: CASSEFMRDTGELFF. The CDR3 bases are TGTGCCAGCAGTGAATTCATGAGGGACACCGGGGAGCTGTTTTTT. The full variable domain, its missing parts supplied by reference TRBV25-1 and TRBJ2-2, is EADIYQTPRYLVIGTGKKITLECSQTMGHDKMYWYQQDPGMELHLIHYSYGVNSTEKGDLSSESTVSRIRTEHFPLTLESARPSHTSQYLCASSEFMRDTGELFFGEGSRLTVL.

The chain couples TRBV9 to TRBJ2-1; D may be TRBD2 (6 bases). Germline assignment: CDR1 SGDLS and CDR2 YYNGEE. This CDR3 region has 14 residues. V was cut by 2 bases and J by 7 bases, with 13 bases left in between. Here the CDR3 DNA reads TGTGCCAGCAGCGTGGATCCGGGGGAGAATGAGCAGTTCTTC. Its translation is CASSVDPGENEQFF.

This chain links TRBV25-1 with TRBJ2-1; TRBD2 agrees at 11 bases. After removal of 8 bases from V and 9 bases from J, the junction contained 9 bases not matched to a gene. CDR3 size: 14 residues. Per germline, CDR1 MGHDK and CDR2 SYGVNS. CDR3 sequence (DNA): TGTGCCAGCGGGGGACTAGCGGTATCACGTGAGCAGTTCTTC. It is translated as CASGGLAVSREQFF.

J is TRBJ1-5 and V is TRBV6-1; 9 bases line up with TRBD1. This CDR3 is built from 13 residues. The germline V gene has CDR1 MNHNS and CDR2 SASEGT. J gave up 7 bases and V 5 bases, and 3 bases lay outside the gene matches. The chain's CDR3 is CASSWDRDQPQHF. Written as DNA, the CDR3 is TGTGCCAGCAGTTGGGACAGGGACCAGCCCCAGCATTTT.

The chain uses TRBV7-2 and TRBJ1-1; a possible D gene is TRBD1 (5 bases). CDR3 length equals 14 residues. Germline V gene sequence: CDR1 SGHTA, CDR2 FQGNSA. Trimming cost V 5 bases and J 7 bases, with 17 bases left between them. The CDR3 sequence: CASSPFGSTDEAFF. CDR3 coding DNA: TGTGCCAGCAGCCCCTTCGGCTCGACAGATGAAGCTTTCTTT.

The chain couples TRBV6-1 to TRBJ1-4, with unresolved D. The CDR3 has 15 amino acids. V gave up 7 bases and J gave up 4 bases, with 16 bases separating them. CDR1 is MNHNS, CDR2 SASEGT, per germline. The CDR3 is CASIREPWGNEKLFF. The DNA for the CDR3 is TGTGCCAGCATACGGGAGCCTTGGGGTAATGAAAAACTGTTTTTT.

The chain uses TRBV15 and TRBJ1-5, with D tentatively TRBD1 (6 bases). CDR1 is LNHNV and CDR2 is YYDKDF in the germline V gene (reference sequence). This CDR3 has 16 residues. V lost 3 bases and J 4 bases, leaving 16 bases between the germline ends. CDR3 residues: CATSSDVTGYNQPQHF. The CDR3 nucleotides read TGTGCCACCAGCAGCGATGTGACAGGCTATAATCAGCCCCAGCATTTT.

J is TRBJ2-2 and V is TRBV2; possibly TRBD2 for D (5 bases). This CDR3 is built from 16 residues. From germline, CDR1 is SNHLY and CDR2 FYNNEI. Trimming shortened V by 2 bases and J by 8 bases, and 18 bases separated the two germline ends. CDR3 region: CASSEWPGGSDGELFF. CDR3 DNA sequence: TGTGCCAGCAGTGAATGGCCAGGAGGATCAGATGGGGAGCTGTTTTTT.

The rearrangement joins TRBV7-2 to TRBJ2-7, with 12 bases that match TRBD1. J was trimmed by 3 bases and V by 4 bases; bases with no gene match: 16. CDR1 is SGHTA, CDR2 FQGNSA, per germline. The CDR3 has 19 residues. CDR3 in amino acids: CASSSHAGRDRGRVYEQYF. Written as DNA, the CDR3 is TGTGCCAGCAGCTCCCATGCCGGTCGGGACAGGGGGCGCGTCTACGAGCAGTACTTC. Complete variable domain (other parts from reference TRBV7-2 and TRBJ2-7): GAGVSQSPSNKVTEKGKDVELRCDPISGHTALYWYRQSLGQGLEFLIYFQGNSAPDKSGLPSDRFSAERTGGSVSTLTIQRTQQEDSAVYLCASSSHAGRDRGRVYEQYFGPGTRLTVT.

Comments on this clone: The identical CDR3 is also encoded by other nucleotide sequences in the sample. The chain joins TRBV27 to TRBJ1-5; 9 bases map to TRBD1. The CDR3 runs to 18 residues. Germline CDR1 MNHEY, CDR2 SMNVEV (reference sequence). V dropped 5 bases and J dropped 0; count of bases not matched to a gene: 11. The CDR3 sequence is CASSEPGQGVYSNQPQHF. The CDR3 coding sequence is TGTGCCAGCAGTGAGCCGGGACAGGGCGTGTATAGCAATCAGCCCCAGCATTTT.

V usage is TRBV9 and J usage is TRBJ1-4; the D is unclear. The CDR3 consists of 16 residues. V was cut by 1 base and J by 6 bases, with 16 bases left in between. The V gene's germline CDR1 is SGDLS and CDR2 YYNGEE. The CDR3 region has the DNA TGTGCCAGCAGCGTAAGGTTAAGGCGGGGATATGAAAAACTGTTTTTT. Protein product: CASSVRLRRGYEKLFF.

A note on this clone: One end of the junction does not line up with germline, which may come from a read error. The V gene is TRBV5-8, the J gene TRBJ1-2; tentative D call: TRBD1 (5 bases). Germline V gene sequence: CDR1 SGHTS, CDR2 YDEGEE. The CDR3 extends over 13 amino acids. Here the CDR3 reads CASSFGGNSGYTF. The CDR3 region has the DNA TGTGCCAGCAGCTTCGGGGGGAACTCTGGCTACACCTTC.

This CDR3 is CASSPPRFANTGELFF. The CDR3 DNA follows: TGTGCCAGCTCACCACCGAGGTTCGCGAACACCGGGGAGCTGTTTTTT. The V and J genes are TRBV18 and TRBJ2-2, with no clear D. The CDR3 runs 16 residues. Trimming removed 0 bases at V and 0 bases at J, with 8 bases between. CDR1 and CDR2 from the germline V gene are KGHSH and LQKENI.